This T cell receptor beta chain appears in the sequencing data of a study of shared clonotypes between healthy human individuals. Study background: For every donor, three CD4 naive, three CD4 memory, two CD8 naive and one CD8 memory plates were used.

Regarding the study as a whole: Incompleteness in sorted-subset sequencing, despite large depth, was shown by rarefaction.

To note about this clone: Its target is not known.

Several immunoSEQ plates received, in even portions, the genomic DNA of each subset. Libraries were prepared by immunoSEQ multiplex PCR; TCRdb keeps only in-frame clonotypes and omits some of them. The sample records around 2.3 million clones, nearly 97% being singletons. Looked up from germline, CDR1 is SGHTA and CDR2 is FQGNSA. The ends were cut back, 5 bases at V and 10 bases at J, with 13 bases in the middle. The CDR3 contains 12 residues. Input material: naive CD4+ T cells sorted from blood. Documented subset: CD45RA+ positively selected. This TCR came from a man younger than 35 in good health. The chain joins TRBV7-2 to TRBJ2-3, with D unresolved. The CDR3 sequence: CASSLLLPPQYF. The CDR3 region has the DNA TGTGCCAGCAGCCTACTGCTGCCTCCGCAGTATTTT.